The sequence of this T cell receptor beta chain was determined in a study of shared clonotypes between healthy human individuals. Cells designated naive CD8 were CD45RO-negative and were positively selected for CCR7, with terminally differentiated effector memory CD45RA+ cells excluded. This clone was counted a single time. Measured with immunoSEQ multiplex PCR; TCRdb has only the in-frame clones, and not every one. The top ten clones hold 0.85% to 1.3% of a sample with around 2,000,000 clones, less than 95% of them seen once. V was clipped by 1 base and J by 3 bases; unmatched bases: 7. The CDR3 covers 16 residues. The V gene's germline CDR1 is MNHEY and CDR2 SVGAGI.

This clonotype originated in a young man in good health. The rearrangement joins TRBV6-5 to TRBJ1-2; TRBD1 aligns across 8 bases. The source material was naive CD8+ T cells sorted from blood. The CDR3 region is CASSYLETGEDYGYTF. The CDR3 DNA sequence: TGTGCCAGCAGTTACTTGGAGACAGGGGAAGACTATGGCTACACCTTC.